The next 30 T cell receptor beta chains were all read from a single sample in a study of a mutant IDH1 vaccine in newly diagnosed glioma. As to time point: baseline, week 1 (first vaccination visit). Treatment in this sample: pre-vaccination baseline after standard-of-care therapy. Measured with immunoSEQ multiplex PCR; TCRdb has only the in-frame clones, and not every one. This sample has 80,000 to 100,000 clones; around three quarters occur once, and the top ten carry approximately 7.9%. The input for sequencing was PBMCs, taken from a glioma patient treated with radiotherapy, temozolomide or both. These receptors originate from a man aged 35 to 55 with glioma.

The chain uses TRBV5-4 and TRBJ2-7, with 8 bases aligning to TRBD1. V lost 2 bases, J lost 6 bases, and 4 bases stayed unmatched. This CDR3 comprises 13 residues. Germline V gives CDR1 SGHNT, CDR2 YYREEE (reference sequence). The CDR3: CASSLRTGPEQYF. CDR3 bases: TGTGCCAGCAGCTTACGGACAGGGCCCGAGCAGTACTTC. The full variable domain, completed using reference TRBV5-4 and TRBJ2-7, is ETGVTQSPTHLIKTRGQQVTLRCSSQSGHNTVSWYQQALGQGPQFIFQYYREEENGRGNFPPRFSGLQFPNYSSELNVNALELDDSALYLCASSLRTGPEQYFGPGTRLTVT.

In DNA, the CDR3 is TGTGCCAGCAGCGTAGATTCTACGAGCGAGCAGTACTTC. Protein sequence: CASSVDSTSEQYF. The chain recombines TRBV9 with TRBJ2-7; no clear D gene. V lost 0 bases, J lost 6 bases, and 10 bases lay in between. CDR3 size: 13 residues. Germline V lookup: CDR1 SGDLS, CDR2 YYNGEE.

The chain is built from TRBV21-1 and TRBJ2-1; TRBD1, the table's D call, lacks a check against the DNA. TRBV21-1 corresponds to a pseudogene. The CDR3 loop spans 16 amino acids. The CDR3 loop reads CASSRDRDRGLDEQFF. The CDR3 coding sequence is TGTGCCAGCAGCAGAGACCGGGACAGGGGGCTTGATGAGCAGTTCTTC.

V gene TRBV7-3 combines with J gene TRBJ2-3, with D perhaps matching TRBD2 (6 bases). V lost 3 bases, J lost 5 bases, and 9 bases lay in between. The length of the CDR3 is 13 residues. Germline-derived CDR1 and CDR2 are SGHTA and FQGTGA. The CDR3 spells CASSFSGVDTQYF. CDR3 nucleotide sequence: TGTGCCAGCAGCTTTTCGGGGGTAGATACGCAGTATTTT. The whole variable domain, filled in from reference TRBV7-3 and TRBJ2-3, reads GAGVSQTPSNKVTEKGKYVELRCDPISGHTALYWYRQSLGQGPEFLIYFQGTGAADDSGLPNDRFFAVRPEGSVSTLKIQRTERGDSAVYLCASSFSGVDTQYFGPGTRLTVL.

The rearrangement uses TRBV19 and TRBJ1-1; D may be TRBD1 (5 bases). The ends were cut back, 1 base at V and 0 bases at J, with 6 bases in the middle. CDR3 length: 14 residues. In germline, CDR1 is LNHDA, CDR2 SQIVND (reference sequence). The CDR3 is CASSIGGMNTEAFF. In nucleotides, the CDR3 is TGTGCCAGTAGTATAGGGGGGATGAACACTGAAGCTTTCTTT.

This clone was counted a single time. The chain links TRBV15 to TRBJ1-4; D is possibly TRBD1 (5 bases). The ends were cut back, 0 bases at V and 7 bases at J, with 12 bases in the middle. Germline V gives CDR1 LNHNV, CDR2 YYDKDF (reference sequence). The CDR3 spans 15 residues. Here the CDR3 reads CATSRDRAGLEKLFF. The CDR3 bases are TGTGCCACCAGCAGAGATCGGGCGGGACTTGAAAAACTGTTTTTT.

The table lists this clone with a few counts. V usage is TRBV18 and J usage is TRBJ2-7; D unresolved. The V gene lost 0 bases and the J gene lost 2 bases, with 14 bases spanning the gap. The CDR3 consists of 16 residues. The germline gives CDR1 KGHSH, CDR2 LQKENI. This CDR3 is CASSPPVYEAAYEQYF. The CDR3 DNA reads TGTGCCAGCTCACCACCGGTGTATGAGGCGGCCTACGAGCAGTACTTC.

This sequence joins TRBV7-9 and TRBJ2-7; the match to TRBD2 covers 9 bases. The CDR3 sequence is 15 residues long. CDR1 is SEHNR, CDR2 FQNEAQ, per germline (reference sequence). V lost 1 base and J lost 1; bases outside the gene matches: 2. CDR3 amino acids: CASSLGTSVSYEQYF. DNA for the CDR3: TGTGCCAGCAGCTTAGGGACTAGCGTGTCCTACGAGCAGTACTTC.

The chain combines TRBV29-1 with TRBJ2-5; a possible D gene is TRBD1 (6 bases). Trimming stripped 3 bases from V and 6 bases from J, with 8 bases between. Germline V gene data show CDR1 as SQVTM and CDR2 as ANQGSEA. The CDR3 extends over 11 amino acids. CDR3 coding DNA: TGCAGCGTTGACAGGGGAAAGACCCAGTACTTC. Amino acids: CSVDRGKTQYF.

The J gene is TRBJ2-1, the V gene TRBV7-8; 10 nucleotides align to TRBD2. J lost 4 bases, V lost 1 base, and 4 bases had no gene match. This CDR3 spans 16 amino acids. The germline V gene has CDR1 SGHVS and CDR2 FQNEAQ. The CDR3 DNA reads TGTGCCAGCAGCTTAGTTCTAGCGGGGGCGTACAATGAGCAGTTCTTC. Residues: CASSLVLAGAYNEQFF.

The J gene is TRBJ1-5, the V gene TRBV4-2; D possibly corresponds to TRBD1 (5 bases). Trimming removed 0 bases from V and 7 bases from J, with 16 bases in between. CDR3 length equals 16 residues. Germline V gene lookup returns CDR1 LGHNA and CDR2 YNFKEQ. The CDR3 is CASSQDTGQGGQPQHF. DNA for the CDR3: TGTGCCAGCAGCCAAGATACAGGCCAGGGAGGGCAGCCCCAGCATTTT.

This chain joins TRBV7-9 and TRBJ2-5; no firm D call. From germline, CDR1 is SEHNR and CDR2 FQNEAQ (reference sequence). Trimming removed 0 bases from V and 5 bases from J, with 7 bases in between. The CDR3 covers 13 residues. CDR3 in DNA: TGTGCCAGCAGCTTAGCGCGGTCCGAGACCCAGTACTTC. It specifies CASSLARSETQYF.

This chain connects TRBV7-2 to TRBJ1-2, with D maybe TRBD1 (5 bases). The CDR3 has 13 amino acids. CDR1 and CDR2 from the germline V gene are SGHTA and FQGNSA. Trimming took 1 base from V and 2 from J, leaving 5 bases between them. The CDR3 DNA reads as TGTGCCAGCAGCTTAGAGGGGAACTATGGCTACACCTTC. This gives the protein CASSLEGNYGYTF.

This sequence joins TRBV19 and TRBJ2-5, with D tentatively TRBD2 (5 bases). The germline gives CDR1 LNHDA, CDR2 SQIVND (reference sequence). This CDR3 has 14 amino acids. V was clipped by 3 bases and J by 7 bases, with 15 bases between them. The CDR3 DNA reads as TGTGCCAGTAGTATGTCTGGACTCTACGGGACCCAGTACTTC. Residues: CASSMSGLYGTQYF.

V is TRBV25-1 and J is TRBJ1-2; D is unresolved. Trimming pared 4 bases from V and 5 bases from J, leaving 14 bases between. Germline loops: CDR1 MGHDK, CDR2 SYGVNS. CDR3 length: 14 amino acids. The CDR3 spells CASSGALTRYGYTF. The CDR3 bases are TGTGCCAGCAGTGGTGCCCTAACGAGGTATGGCTACACCTTC.

A few counts support this clone. The chain is built from TRBV7-2 and TRBJ1-6; perhaps TRBD1 as D (6 bases). The CDR3 contains 14 residues. With 5 bases removed from V and 6 bases from J, the gap between germline ends came to 11 bases. The V gene's germline CDR1 is SGHTA and CDR2 FQGNSA. The CDR3 coding sequence is TGTGCCAGCAGCATTGGACAGCTTAATTCACCCCTCCACTTT. Translation gives CASSIGQLNSPLHF.

V and J are TRBV5-4 and TRBJ2-3, with 9 positions matching TRBD2. Trimming removed 3 bases from V and 5 bases from J; junction bases left unmatched: 19. Germline loops: CDR1 SGHNT, CDR2 YYREEE (reference sequence). CDR3 size: 19 residues. CDR3 region: CASSSHPFLAGGQIDTQYF. In nucleotides, the CDR3 is TGTGCCAGCAGCTCCCACCCCTTTCTGGCGGGGGGGCAGATAGATACGCAGTATTTT. Filled out from reference TRBV5-4 and TRBJ2-3, the complete variable domain reads ETGVTQSPTHLIKTRGQQVTLRCSSQSGHNTVSWYQQALGQGPQFIFQYYREEENGRGNFPPRFSGLQFPNYSSELNVNALELDDSALYLCASSSHPFLAGGQIDTQYFGPGTRLTVL.

The chain is built from TRBV18 and TRBJ1-5; 8 positions agree with TRBD1. The CDR3 sequence is 14 residues long. V was pared by 6 bases and J by 11 bases, with 12 bases of the junction left unmatched. The germline gives CDR1 KGHSH, CDR2 LQKENI. The CDR3 DNA reads TGTGCCAGCTCGTACACAGGGGGGATAAAGTCCCAGCATTTT. It encodes CASSYTGGIKSQHF.

V gene TRBV4-1 combines with J gene TRBJ1-6; D unclear. The CDR3 totals 15 residues. Germline V CDR1 and CDR2: MGHRA, YSYEKL. V gave up 0 bases and J gave up 10 bases, with 13 bases separating them. The CDR3 protein is CASSQDWGVGSPLHF. In DNA form, the CDR3 reads TGCGCCAGCAGCCAAGACTGGGGTGTGGGCTCACCCCTCCACTTT.

Concerning this clone itself: Sequence at one end of the junction differs from germline and may be a read error. The chain uses TRBV7-7 and TRBJ2-3; TRBD2 might be the D (6 bases). CDR1 and CDR2 (germline): SSHAT, FNYEAQ (reference sequence). CDR3 length: 15 amino acids. The CDR3 DNA reads TGTGCTAGCAGCTTAGTCGGGGGACTCACAGATACGCAGTATTTT. This sequence encodes CASSLVGGLTDTQYF.

This clone appeared a few times. The chain joins TRBV29-1 to TRBJ1-5; 9 bases are a match to TRBD1. After removal of 4 bases from V and 6 bases from J, the junction contained 7 bases not matched to a gene. Germline V gene sequence: CDR1 SQVTM, CDR2 ANQGSEA. The CDR3 is 14 residues long. The DNA for the CDR3 is TGCAGCGTTGGGGAGACAGGGGGAATTCAGCCCCAGCATTTT. Its protein is CSVGETGGIQPQHF. The full variable domain, rest sourced from reference TRBV29-1 and TRBJ1-5, is SAVISQKPSRDICQRGTSLTIQCQVDSQVTMMFWYRQQPGQSLTLIATANQGSEATYESGFVIDKFPISRPNLTFSTLTVSNMSPEDSSIYLCSVGETGGIQPQHFGDGTRLSIL.

This rearrangement joins TRBV25-1 to TRBJ1-6; possibly TRBD1 for D (5 bases). The CDR3 consists of 15 residues. CDR1 and CDR2 (germline): MGHDK, SYGVNS. Trimming stripped 6 bases from V and 5 bases from J, with 14 bases between. The CDR3 region is CASRAPGSHNSPLHF. The CDR3 DNA sequence: TGTGCCAGCAGAGCCCCAGGGAGCCATAATTCACCCCTCCACTTT.

Concerning this clone: The junction and the germline gene differ at one end; a read error may be behind it. The J gene is TRBJ1-5, the V gene TRBV10-3; D is perhaps TRBD1 (5 bases). This CDR3 is 14 amino acids long. Germline CDR1 is ENHRY and CDR2 is SYGVKD. CDR3 in DNA: TGTGCCATCAATGAGGAGGGACCTATTCAGCCCCAGCATTTT. Amino acids: CAINEEGPIQPQHF.

Relative to its sample, this clone is medium-sized. The chain has TRBV19 and TRBJ2-7; 9 nucleotides match TRBD1. V was clipped by 10 bases and J by 1 base; unmatched bases: 5. Germline V gives CDR1 LNHDA, CDR2 SQIVND (reference sequence). The CDR3 runs 13 residues. CDR3 in DNA: TGTGCCACTAGGGACAGGGTTTCCTACGAGCAGTACTTC. Amino acids: CATRDRVSYEQYF.

The chain uses TRBV19 and TRBJ2-7; the D gene could be TRBD1 or TRBD2 (5 bases each). CDR3 size: 16 residues. In germline, CDR1 is LNHDA, CDR2 SQIVND (reference sequence). V lost 3 bases to trimming and J lost 1 base, with 16 bases between them. The CDR3 sequence: CASSIIFGDGSYEQYF. Here the CDR3 DNA reads TGTGCCAGTAGTATTATATTCGGGGACGGTTCCTACGAGCAGTACTTC.

This chain uses TRBV19 with TRBJ2-3; 7 bases match TRBD1. The germline CDR1 and CDR2 sequences are LNHDA and SQIVND (reference sequence). The CDR3 spans 13 residues. The V segment lost 4 bases and the J segment 6 bases; nucleotides outside the gene matches: 4. The CDR3 is CASSTTGSDTQYF. CDR3 nucleotide sequence: TGTGCCAGTAGTACGACAGGGTCTGATACGCAGTATTTT.

The chain uses TRBV27 and TRBJ2-7, with D unclear. The V gene's germline CDR1 is MNHEY and CDR2 SMNVEV (reference sequence). V lost 7 bases to trimming and J lost 3 bases, with 16 bases between them. CDR3 length: 14 residues. CDR3 in DNA: TGTGCCAGCAATAAGAAGGGTCCTTTCTACGAGCAGTACTTC. This gives the protein CASNKKGPFYEQYF.

This chain uses TRBV7-9 with TRBJ2-4; tentatively, D is TRBD2 (5 bases). Deletions cut 1 base from V and 3 bases from J, with 13 bases between. Per the germline V gene, CDR1 is SEHNR and CDR2 is FQNEAQ (reference sequence). The CDR3 has 16 residues. The CDR3 loop is CASSLGRPRVKNIQYF. In DNA form, the CDR3 reads TGTGCCAGCAGCTTAGGCAGGCCGCGGGTCAAAAACATTCAGTACTTC.

This chain uses TRBV2 with TRBJ2-3; 8 nucleotides align to TRBD1. This CDR3 region has 18 residues. Germline loops: CDR1 SNHLY, CDR2 FYNNEI. With 5 bases clipped from V and 0 bases from J, the junction kept 13 bases outside the gene matches. The CDR3 here is CASSSPGQDPTSTDTQYF. The DNA for the CDR3 is TGTGCCAGCAGTTCTCCGGGACAGGACCCGACTAGCACAGATACGCAGTATTTT.

This clone was observed at least ten times. This chain uses TRBV4-2 with TRBJ1-2, with 9 bases matching TRBD1. J was trimmed by 2 bases and V by 6 bases; bases with no gene match: 7. The CDR3 totals 15 residues. Germline V lookup: CDR1 LGHNA, CDR2 YNFKEQ. CDR3 sequence reads: CASRQAGTGNYGYTF. In DNA form, the CDR3 reads TGTGCCAGCAGACAGGCCGGGACAGGGAACTATGGCTACACCTTC.